A single T cell receptor (beta chain) is shown here with its context. This CDR3 fails to terminate in the conserved phenylalanine or tryptophan, so it likely reflects a read error. MiXCR, run by TCRdb on the PCR reads, gives a single entry per CDR3 protein. The table lists approximately 100,000 distinct CDR3 sequences, around 33% of them singletons. The data belong to a study of molecular identifiers for immune sequencing clone quantification. The CDR3 contains 13 residues. V trimming: 5 bases; J trimming: 3 bases; junction bases outside the gene matches: 3. Germline CDR1 is MNHEY and CDR2 is SMNVEV (reference sequence).

The receptor's source is a human donor in good health. Some libraries in this study had Jurkat cell RNA spiked in. Source material: naive CD8+ T cells from blood, with Jurkat cell RNA spiked in. Subset described: FACS-sorted CD8+CD4-CCR7+CD45RA+ naive T cells. The chain couples TRBV27 to TRBJ2-7; 8 nucleotides agree with TRBD1. The CDR3 DNA follows: TGTGCCAGCAGTACGGACAGGGTCTACGAGCAGTACTCC. Protein product: CASSTDRVYEQYS.